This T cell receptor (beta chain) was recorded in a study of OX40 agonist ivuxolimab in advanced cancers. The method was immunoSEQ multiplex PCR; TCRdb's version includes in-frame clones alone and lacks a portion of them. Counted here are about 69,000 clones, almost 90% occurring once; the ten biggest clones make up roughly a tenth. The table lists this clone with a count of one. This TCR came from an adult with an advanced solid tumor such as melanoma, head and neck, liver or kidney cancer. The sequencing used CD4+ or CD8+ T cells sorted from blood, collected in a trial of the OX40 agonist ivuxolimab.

DNA of the CDR3: TGTGCCAGCAGCGCCGCAGGGGGCTCATTGGGAGAGACCCAGTACTTC. Encoded protein: CASSAAGGSLGETQYF. This chain connects TRBV11-2 to TRBJ2-5; the match to TRBD1 covers 8 bases. Losses at the gene ends were 5 bases for V and 4 bases for J; bases not matched to a gene: 12. Germline V CDR1 and CDR2: SGHAT, FQNNGV. CDR3 length: 16 amino acids.